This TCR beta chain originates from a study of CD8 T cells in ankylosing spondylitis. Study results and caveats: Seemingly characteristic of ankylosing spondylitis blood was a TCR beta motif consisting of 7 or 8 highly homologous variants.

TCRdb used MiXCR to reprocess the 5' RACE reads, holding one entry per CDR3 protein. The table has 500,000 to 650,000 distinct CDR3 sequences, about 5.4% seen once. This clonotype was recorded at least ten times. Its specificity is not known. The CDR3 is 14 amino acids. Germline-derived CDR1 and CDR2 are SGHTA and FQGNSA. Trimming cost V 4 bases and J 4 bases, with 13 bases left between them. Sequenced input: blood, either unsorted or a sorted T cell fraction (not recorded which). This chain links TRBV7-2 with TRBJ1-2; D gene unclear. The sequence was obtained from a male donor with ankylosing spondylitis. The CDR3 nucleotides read TGTGCCAGCAGCTCCTATGGGCAGGCCTATGGCTACACCTTC. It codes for CASSSYGQAYGYTF.